The rows below give T cell receptor beta chains drawn from one sample of a study of cytomegalovirus exposure and HLA in healthy donors. The method was immunoSEQ multiplex PCR; TCRdb's version includes in-frame clones alone and lacks a portion of them. The data hold over 120,000 clones, with about 75% observed a single time. Material: PBMCs. Receptors were obtained from a man under 40 in good health and CMV-seronegative. CDR3s include the opening cysteine and the closing phenylalanine or tryptophan. A D gene is named only where the DNA matches it firmly. Some rows mark clone size as missing; the rest say once, few, many or name a class of expanded clone.

v_gene	abundance	d_gene	j_gene	len	CDR3aa	CDR3nt
TRBV6-6	-	-	TRBJ2-7	12	CASRHRAYEQYF	TGTGCCAGCCGACACAGAGCCTACGAGCAGTACTTC
TRBV21-1	-	-	TRBJ1-6	18	CASSWYLKSSYPNSPLHF	TGTGCCAGCAGCTGGTACCTAAAGTCGTCCTACCCCAATTCACCCCTCCACTTT
TRBV19	-	TRBD1	TRBJ2-3	16	CASLESGTGHTDTQYF	TGTGCCAGCCTCGAATCCGGGACAGGGCACACAGATACGCAGTATTTT
TRBV5-3	-	TRBD2	TRBJ2-3	18	CARSDGLAGVIGTDTQYF	TGTGCCAGAAGCGACGGACTAGCGGGAGTAATCGGCACAGATACGCAGTATTTT
TRBV19	-	TRBD2	TRBJ2-7	14	CASSIAGGIYEQYF	TGTGCCAGTAGTATAGCGGGAGGGATCTACGAGCAGTACTTC
TRBV11-3	-	TRBD1	TRBJ2-7	14	CASSPGRGSYEQYF	TGTGCCAGCAGCCCCGGCAGGGGGTCCTACGAGCAGTACTTC
TRBV28	-	TRBD1	TRBJ2-7	13	CAAGQGGSYEQYF	TGTGCCGCAGGACAGGGGGGTAGCTACGAGCAGTACTTC
TRBV7-3	-	TRBD1	TRBJ2-1	14	CASSPDRGINEQFF	TGTGCCAGCAGCCCGGACAGGGGGATTAATGAGCAGTTCTTC
TRBV28	-	-	TRBJ2-2	15	CASRGSGLNTGELFF	TGTGCCAGCAGGGGGTCGGGGTTGAACACCGGGGAGCTGTTTTTT
TRBV4-1	-	-	TRBJ1-2	15	CASSQPIDIPVRYTF	TGCGCCAGCAGCCAACCTATCGACATACCCGTCCGCTACACCTTC
TRBV5-1	-	-	TRBJ2-5	15	CASSLPRDYQETQYF	TGCGCCAGCAGCCTACCGCGGGACTACCAAGAGACCCAGTACTTC
TRBV11-3	-	TRBD1	TRBJ1-1	15	CASSAFGQGSAEAFF	TGTGCCAGCAGCGCCTTCGGACAGGGTTCGGCTGAAGCTTTCTTT
TRBV5-1	-	TRBD1	TRBJ2-5	12	CASSTGQEAQYF	TGCGCCAGCAGCACGGGACAGGAGGCCCAGTACTTC
TRBV11-3	-	-	TRBJ2-2	13	CASSLIGSGELFF	TGTGCCAGCAGCTTAATCGGGAGCGGGGAGCTGTTTTTT
TRBV11-3	-	TRBD1	TRBJ2-1	16	CASSLEGQQSYNEQFF	TGTGCCAGCAGCTTAGAGGGACAGCAATCCTACAATGAGCAGTTCTTC
TRBV5-1	-	-	TRBJ1-4	17	CASSLGTLDLLNEKLFF	TGCGCCAGCAGCTTAGGGACACTTGACCTATTAAATGAAAAACTGTTTTTT
TRBV2	once	TRBD1	TRBJ1-6	14	CASSTDRVVSPLHF	TGTGCCAGCAGTACAGACAGGGTGGTATCACCCCTCCACTTT
TRBV11-2	-	-	TRBJ2-3	13	CASSLFPEDTQYF	TGTGCCAGCAGCTTGTTCCCAGAAGATACGCAGTATTTT
TRBV29-1	-	-	TRBJ2-7	12	CSRGRPHYEQYF	TGCAGTAGGGGCCGCCCCCATTACGAGCAGTACTTC
TRBV28	-	TRBD1	TRBJ1-5	18	CASRTAGTAIYSNQPQHF	TGTGCCAGCAGGACTGCCGGGACAGCGATTTATAGCAATCAGCCCCAGCATTTT
TRBV19	-	TRBD1	TRBJ2-7	16	CATRDRGSPNPYEQYF	TGTGCCACCCGGGACAGGGGGTCCCCCAACCCCTACGAGCAGTACTTC
TRBV5-5	-	-	TRBJ2-7	15	CASSLGWRASYEQYF	TGTGCCAGCAGCTTGGGGTGGCGGGCCTCCTACGAGCAGTACTTC